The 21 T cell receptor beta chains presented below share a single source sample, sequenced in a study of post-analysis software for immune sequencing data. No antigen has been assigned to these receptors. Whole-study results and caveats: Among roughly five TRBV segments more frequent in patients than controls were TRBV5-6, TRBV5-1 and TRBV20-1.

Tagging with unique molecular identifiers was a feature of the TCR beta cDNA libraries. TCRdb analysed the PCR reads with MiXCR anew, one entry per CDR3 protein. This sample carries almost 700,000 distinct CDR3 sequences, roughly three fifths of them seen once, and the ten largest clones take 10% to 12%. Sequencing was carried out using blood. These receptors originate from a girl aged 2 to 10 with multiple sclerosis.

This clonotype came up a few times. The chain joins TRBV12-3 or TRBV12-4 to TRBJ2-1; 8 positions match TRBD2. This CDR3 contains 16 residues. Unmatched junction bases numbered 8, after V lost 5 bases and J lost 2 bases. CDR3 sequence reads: CASSAGGTRPYNEQFF. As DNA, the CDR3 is TGTGCCAGCAGTGCGGGGGGAACACGCCCCTACAATGAGCAGTTCTTC.

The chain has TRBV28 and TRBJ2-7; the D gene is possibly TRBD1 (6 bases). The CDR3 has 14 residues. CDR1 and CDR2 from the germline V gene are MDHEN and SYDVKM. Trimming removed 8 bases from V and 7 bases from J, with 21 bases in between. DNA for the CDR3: TGTGCCAGCGACTCAGGGGCCACAACGTGGGAGCAGTACTTC. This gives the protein CASDSGATTWEQYF. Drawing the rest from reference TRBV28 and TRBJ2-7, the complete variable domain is DVKVTQSSRYLVKRTGEKVFLECVQDMDHENMFWYRQDPGLGLRLIYFSYDVKMKEKGDIPEGYSVSREKKERFSLILESASTNQTSMYLCASDSGATTWEQYFGPGTRLTVT.

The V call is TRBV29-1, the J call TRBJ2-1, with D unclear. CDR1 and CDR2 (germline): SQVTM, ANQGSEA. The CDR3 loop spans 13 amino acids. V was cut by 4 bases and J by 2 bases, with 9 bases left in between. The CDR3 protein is CSVVLTTYNEQFF. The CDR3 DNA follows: TGCAGCGTTGTTCTCACAACCTACAATGAGCAGTTCTTC.

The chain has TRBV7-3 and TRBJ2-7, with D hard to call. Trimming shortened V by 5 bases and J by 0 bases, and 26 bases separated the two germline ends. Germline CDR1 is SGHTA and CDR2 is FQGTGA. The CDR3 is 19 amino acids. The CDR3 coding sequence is TGTGCCAGCAGCCCCTACCCTTACGGAACCGTCTCAAGCTCCTACGAGCAGTACTTC. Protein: CASSPYPYGTVSSSYEQYF.

CDR3 sequence reads: CASSLLNRGPGEQYF. The CDR3 bases are TGCGCCAGCAGCTTGCTAAACAGGGGGCCGGGCGAGCAGTACTTC. This chain joins TRBV5-1 and TRBJ2-5, with TRBD1 matching 9 bases. The J call may be in error: the DNA end matches TRBJ2-7 better. Per germline, CDR1 SGHRS and CDR2 YFSETQ. The CDR3 extends over 15 amino acids.

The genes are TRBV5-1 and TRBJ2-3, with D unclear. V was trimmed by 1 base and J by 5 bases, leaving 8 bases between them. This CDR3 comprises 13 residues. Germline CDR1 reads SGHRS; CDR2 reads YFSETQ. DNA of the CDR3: TGCGCCAGCAGCTTGATGCCCAAAGATACGCAGTATTTT. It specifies CASSLMPKDTQYF.

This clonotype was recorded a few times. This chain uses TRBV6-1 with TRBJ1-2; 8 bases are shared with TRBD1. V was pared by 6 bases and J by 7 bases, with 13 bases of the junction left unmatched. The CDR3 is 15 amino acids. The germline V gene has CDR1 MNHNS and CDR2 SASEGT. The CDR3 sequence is CASSGQGSLDCGYTF. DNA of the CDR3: TGTGCCAGCAGCGGACAGGGCTCATTGGACTGTGGCTACACCTTC.

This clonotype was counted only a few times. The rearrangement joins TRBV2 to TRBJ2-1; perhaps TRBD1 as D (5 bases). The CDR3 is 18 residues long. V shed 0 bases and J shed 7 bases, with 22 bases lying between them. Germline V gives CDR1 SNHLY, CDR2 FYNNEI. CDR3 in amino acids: CASSEALQGSSKRNEQFF. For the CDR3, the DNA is TGTGCCAGCAGTGAAGCGCTTCAGGGATCGAGTAAAAGGAATGAGCAGTTCTTC.

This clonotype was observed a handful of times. CDR3 residues: CASTGLESGAYEQYF. CDR3 bases: TGTGCCAGCACCGGACTGGAGTCAGGAGCCTACGAGCAGTACTTC. V and J are TRBV12-3 or TRBV12-4 and TRBJ2-7, with a tentative D call TRBD2 (5 bases). V lost 7 bases and J lost 2, with 18 bases in between. This CDR3 comprises 15 residues.

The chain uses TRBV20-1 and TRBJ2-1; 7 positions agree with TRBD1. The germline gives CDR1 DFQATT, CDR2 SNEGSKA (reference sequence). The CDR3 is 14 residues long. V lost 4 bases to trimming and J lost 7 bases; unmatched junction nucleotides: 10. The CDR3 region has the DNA TGCAGTGCTACTACGACAGGGTCGTTTAATGAGCAGTTCTTC. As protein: CSATTTGSFNEQFF.

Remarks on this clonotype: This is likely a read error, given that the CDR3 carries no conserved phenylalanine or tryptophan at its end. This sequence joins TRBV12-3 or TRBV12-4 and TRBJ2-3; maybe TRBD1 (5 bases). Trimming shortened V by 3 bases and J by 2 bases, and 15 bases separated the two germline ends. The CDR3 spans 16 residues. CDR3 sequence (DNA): TGTGCCAGCAGTTTCCTATTGTCAGGGCACACAGATACGCAGTATTCT. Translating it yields CASSFLLSGHTDTQYS.

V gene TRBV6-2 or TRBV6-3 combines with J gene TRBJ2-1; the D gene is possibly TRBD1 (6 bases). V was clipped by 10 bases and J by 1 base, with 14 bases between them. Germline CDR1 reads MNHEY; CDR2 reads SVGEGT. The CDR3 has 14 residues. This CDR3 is CATRTDSSYNEQFF. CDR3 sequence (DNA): TGTGCCACACGGACAGACAGTTCCTACAATGAGCAGTTCTTC.

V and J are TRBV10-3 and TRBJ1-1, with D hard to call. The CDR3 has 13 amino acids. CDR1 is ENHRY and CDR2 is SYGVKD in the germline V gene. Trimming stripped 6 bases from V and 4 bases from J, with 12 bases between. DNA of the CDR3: TGTGCCATCAGCGGCAACCACGGCACTGAAGCTTTCTTT. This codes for CAISGNHGTEAFF.

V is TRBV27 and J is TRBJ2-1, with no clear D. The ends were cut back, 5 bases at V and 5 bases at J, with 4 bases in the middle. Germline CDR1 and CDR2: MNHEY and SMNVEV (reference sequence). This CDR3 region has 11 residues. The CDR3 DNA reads TGTGCCAGCAGTCACAACAATGAGCAGTTCTTC. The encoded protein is CASSHNNEQFF.

CDR3 in amino acids: CASTQRGVASTDTQYF. The CDR3 region has the DNA TGTGCCAGCACCCAGAGGGGAGTTGCTAGCACAGATACGCAGTATTTT. The chain employs TRBV7-8 and TRBJ2-3, with D perhaps given as TRBD1 or TRBD2 (5 bases each). The V gene's germline CDR1 is SGHVS and CDR2 FQNEAQ. Trimming removed 7 bases at V and 0 bases at J, with 17 bases between. The CDR3 contains 16 residues.

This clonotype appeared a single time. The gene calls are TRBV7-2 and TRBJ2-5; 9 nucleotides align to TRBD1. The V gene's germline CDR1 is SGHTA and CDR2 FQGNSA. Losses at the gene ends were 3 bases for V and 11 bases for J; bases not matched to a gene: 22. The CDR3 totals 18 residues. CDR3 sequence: CASSLVVGTGLWDNEQYF. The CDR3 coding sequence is TGTGCCAGCAGCTTGGTCGTGGGGACAGGGTTGTGGGACAATGAGCAGTACTTC. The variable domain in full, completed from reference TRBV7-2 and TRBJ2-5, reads GAGVSQSPSNKVTEKGKDVELRCDPISGHTALYWYRQSLGQGLEFLIYFQGNSAPDKSGLPSDRFSAERTGGSVSTLTIQRTQQEDSAVYLCASSLVVGTGLWDNEQYFGPGTRLLVL.

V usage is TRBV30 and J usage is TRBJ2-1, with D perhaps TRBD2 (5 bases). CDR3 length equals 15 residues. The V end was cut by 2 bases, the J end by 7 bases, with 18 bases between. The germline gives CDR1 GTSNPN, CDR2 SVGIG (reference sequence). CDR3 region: CAWSNTSGTENEQFF. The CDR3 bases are TGTGCCTGGAGTAATACTAGTGGTACGGAAAATGAGCAGTTCTTC.

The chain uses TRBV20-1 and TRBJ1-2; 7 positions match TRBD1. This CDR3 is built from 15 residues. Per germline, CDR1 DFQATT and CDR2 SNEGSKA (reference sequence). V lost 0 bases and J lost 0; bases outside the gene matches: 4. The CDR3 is CSARDRGLTNYGYTF. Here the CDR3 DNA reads TGCAGTGCTAGAGACAGGGGGTTAACTAACTATGGCTACACCTTC.

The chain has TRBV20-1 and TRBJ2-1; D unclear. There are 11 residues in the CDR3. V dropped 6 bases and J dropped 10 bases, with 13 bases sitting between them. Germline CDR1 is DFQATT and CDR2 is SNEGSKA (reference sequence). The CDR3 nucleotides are TGCAGTGCCATTAGCCCTCGGGAGCAGTTCTTC. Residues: CSAISPREQFF.

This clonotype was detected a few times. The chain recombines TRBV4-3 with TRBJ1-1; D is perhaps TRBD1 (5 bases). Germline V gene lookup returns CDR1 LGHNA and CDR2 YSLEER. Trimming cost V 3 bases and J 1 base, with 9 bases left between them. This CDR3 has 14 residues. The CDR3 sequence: CASSQGGKNTEAFF. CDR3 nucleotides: TGCGCCAGCAGCCAGGGGGGAAAGAACACTGAAGCTTTCTTT.

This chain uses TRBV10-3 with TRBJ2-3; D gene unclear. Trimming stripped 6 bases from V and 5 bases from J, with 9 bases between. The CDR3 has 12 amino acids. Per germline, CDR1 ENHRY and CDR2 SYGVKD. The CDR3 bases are TGTGCCATCAGCTTAGGGCAAGATACGCAGTATTTT. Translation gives CAISLGQDTQYF.